A single sample is the source of the 19 T cell receptor beta chains below, sequenced in a study of blood T cells in healthy people across ages. A second PCR of roughly 7 to 11 cycles used a sample-barcoded 5' primer and a J-beta primer mix. TCRdb analysed the 5' RACE reads with MiXCR anew, one entry per CDR3 protein. The table has about 760,000 distinct CDR3 sequences, around 25% seen once. Another study also made use of these data, one on T cells of mothers and their children.

Sequencing was carried out using blood. These receptors all come from a boy younger than 18 in good health.

V is TRBV7-9 and J is TRBJ2-1; no firm D call. CDR1 is SEHNR and CDR2 is FQNEAQ in the germline V gene (reference sequence). The CDR3 totals 15 residues. Trimming pared 1 base from V and 0 bases from J, leaving 7 bases between. CDR3 protein: CASSLGHSSYNEQFF. As DNA, the CDR3 is TGTGCCAGCAGCTTAGGCCATAGCTCCTACAATGAGCAGTTCTTC.

The chain combines TRBV3-1 with TRBJ2-5; D is unresolved. TRBJ2-7 explains the end of the DNA better; the J call may be wrong. Germline V lookup: CDR1 LGHDT, CDR2 YNNKEL (reference sequence). This CDR3 spans 14 amino acids. The chain's CDR3 is CASSHPDQNYEQYF. The CDR3 DNA follows: TGTGCCAGCAGCCATCCAGACCAGAACTACGAGCAGTACTTC.

This clonotype was seen only a few times. The CDR3: CASSNGLQGEHGYTF. The CDR3 DNA sequence: TGTGCCAGCAGTAACGGGCTACAGGGGGAACATGGCTACACCTTC. The genes are TRBV6-2 or TRBV6-3 and TRBJ1-2; TRBD1 agrees at 8 bases. V shed 5 bases, J shed 6 bases, and the junction held 11 bases outside the gene matches. Looked up from germline, CDR1 is MNHEY and CDR2 is SVGEGT. CDR3 length equals 15 residues.

The chain recombines TRBV29-1 with TRBJ1-2, with D uncertain. The CDR3 is 14 residues long. Looked up from germline, CDR1 is SQVTM and CDR2 is ANQGSEA. V lost 3 bases, J lost 2 bases, and 13 bases lay in between. CDR3 nucleotide sequence: TGCAGCGTTGATTCAGGATCGACAAACTATGGCTACACCTTC. As protein: CSVDSGSTNYGYTF.

V and J are TRBV28 and TRBJ1-6; a weak D match, TRBD1 (5 bases). Trimming took off 7 bases at V and 0 bases at J, with 13 bases between the two ends. Looked up from germline, CDR1 is MDHEN and CDR2 is SYDVKM. The CDR3 is 16 residues long. The CDR3 coding sequence is TGTGCCAGCAAATTCTGGGGGAGCTCCTATAATTCACCCCTCCACTTT. This gives the protein CASKFWGSSYNSPLHF.

This clonotype was seen a handful of times. This chain connects TRBV6-2 or TRBV6-3 to TRBJ1-2; D unclear. The V gene's germline CDR1 is MNHEY and CDR2 SVGEGT. Trimming removed 6 bases at V and 2 bases at J, with 10 bases between. The length of the CDR3 is 13 residues. The CDR3 spells CASRRISNYGYTF. The CDR3 DNA reads as TGTGCCAGCAGGCGTATCTCGAACTATGGCTACACCTTC.

Only a few counts were recorded for this clonotype. The chain combines TRBV28 with TRBJ2-5; 7 bases are a match to TRBD1. The J call may be faulty, since TRBJ2-7 better matches the DNA end. Germline V gene data show CDR1 as MDHEN and CDR2 as SYDVKM. The CDR3 runs to 17 residues. The DNA of the CDR3 is TGTGCCAGCGAGGGAGACAGGGTCGGGAAAGATGACTACGAGCAGTACTTC. Its protein product is CASEGDRVGKDDYEQYF.

This clonotype was recorded many times. The chain uses TRBV3-1 and TRBJ2-5; D is possibly TRBD1 (6 bases). The germline V and J ends were trimmed by 3 bases and 1 base, with 9 bases remaining between them. Germline-derived CDR1 and CDR2 are LGHDT and YNNKEL (reference sequence). The CDR3 covers 14 residues. The CDR3 DNA sequence: TGTGCCAGCAGCCAGGTGGGGGCCCAAGAGACCCAGTACTTC. Its protein product is CASSQVGAQETQYF.

This rearrangement joins TRBV7-3 to TRBJ2-1; 11 positions match TRBD2. CDR3 length: 16 residues. CDR1 is SGHTA, CDR2 FQGTGA, per germline. V trimming: 5 bases; J trimming: 4 bases; junction bases outside the gene matches: 7. The CDR3 nucleotides read TGTGCCAGCAGCCCCACTAGCGGGAGTACATACAATGAGCAGTTCTTC. It specifies CASSPTSGSTYNEQFF.

The chain recombines TRBV6-5 with TRBJ2-5; D gene ambiguous. V gave up 6 bases and J gave up 4 bases, with 15 bases separating them. The CDR3 extends over 14 amino acids. Germline loops: CDR1 MNHEY, CDR2 SVGAGI. CDR3 DNA: TGTGCCAGCAGACTCGGACCCTTGGGAGAGACCCAGTACTTC. Encoded protein: CASRLGPLGETQYF.

The V and J genes are TRBV5-1 and TRBJ2-5; TRBD2 aligns across 13 bases. The DNA matches TRBJ2-1 better at its end, which makes the J call doubtful. The CDR3 is made up of 16 amino acids. Germline-derived CDR1 and CDR2 are SGHRS and YFSETQ. The CDR3 reads CASSILGLAGPEEQFF. As DNA, the CDR3 is TGCGCCAGCAGCATACTGGGACTAGCGGGGCCGGAGGAGCAGTTCTTC.

This clonotype was counted a few times. This rearrangement joins TRBV4-3 to TRBJ2-1; D is perhaps TRBD1 or TRBD2 (5 bases each). TRBJ2-5 explains the end of the DNA better; the J call may be wrong. This CDR3 contains 19 residues. Germline V CDR1 and CDR2: LGHNA, YSLEER. In DNA, the CDR3 is TGCGCCAGCAGCCAAGAAGATAGGTGCAGGGAGTATGGCCGGGAGACCCAGTACTTC. This encodes CASSQEDRCREYGRETQYF.

CDR3 amino acids: CASRDGYTGELFF. The CDR3 nucleotides read TGTGCCAGCAGAGACGGGTACACCGGGGAGCTGTTTTTT. The chain couples TRBV6-2 or TRBV6-3 to TRBJ2-2; D is ambiguous. CDR1 is MNHEY and CDR2 is SVGEGT in the germline V gene. The CDR3 consists of 13 residues. Trimming stripped 6 bases from V and 3 bases from J, with 8 bases between.

This clonotype occurred a few times. The chain joins TRBV2 to TRBJ2-1; no clear D. V lost 10 bases, J lost 2 bases, and 9 bases lay in between. Looked up from germline, CDR1 is SNHLY and CDR2 is FYNNEI. This CDR3 spans 12 amino acids. CDR3 nucleotide sequence: TGTGCCAAAAGGACCACCTACAATGAGCAGTTCTTC. Translated: CAKRTTYNEQFF.

This clonotype was seen many times. The gene calls are TRBV20-1 and TRBJ2-3; D unclear. V was shortened by 1 base and J by 4 bases, with 6 bases between the two germline ends. The CDR3 extends over 12 amino acids. CDR1 and CDR2 from the germline V gene are DFQATT and SNEGSKA (reference sequence). CDR3 DNA sequence: TGCAGTGCTAGAGCCAACCCAGATACGCAGTATTTT. This encodes CSARANPDTQYF.

This clonotype turned up a few times. The V and J genes are TRBV4-1 and TRBJ2-7; tentatively, D is TRBD1 or TRBD2 (5 bases each). V lost 0 bases to trimming and J lost 13 bases, with 16 bases between them. Germline CDR1 reads MGHRA; CDR2 reads YSYEKL. This CDR3 has 13 amino acids. The CDR3, as DNA: TGCGCCAGCAGCCAAGATTTGGGACCCGGTCAATACTTC. This encodes CASSQDLGPGQYF.

This clonotype was picked up a small number of times. The rearrangement links TRBV12-3 or TRBV12-4 to TRBJ2-2, with D perhaps TRBD1 (8 bases). CDR3 length: 15 amino acids. V lost 5 bases and J lost 6, with 16 bases in between. This CDR3 reads CASSPTGGVSGELFF. Here the CDR3 DNA reads TGTGCCAGCAGTCCAACAGGGGGGGTCTCCGGGGAGCTGTTTTTT.

This chain connects TRBV6-1 to TRBJ2-2, with 14 bases aligning to TRBD2. CDR1 is MNHNS, CDR2 SASEGT, per germline. V was clipped by 5 bases and J by 8 bases; unmatched bases: 13. The CDR3 has 18 residues. Written as DNA, the CDR3 is TGTGCCAGCAGTCTCGGGACTAGCGGGAGTTTCGTTTGGGGGGAGCTGTTTTTT. It is translated as CASSLGTSGSFVWGELFF.

V is TRBV7-8 and J is TRBJ2-7, with no clear D. Germline V gives CDR1 SGHVS, CDR2 FQNEAQ. The V end lost 2 bases, the J end lost 4 bases, and 6 bases lay between the germline ends. CDR3 size: 12 residues. The CDR3 bases are TGTGCCAGCAGCTTACTACAATACGAGCAGTACTTC. Its translation: CASSLLQYEQYF.